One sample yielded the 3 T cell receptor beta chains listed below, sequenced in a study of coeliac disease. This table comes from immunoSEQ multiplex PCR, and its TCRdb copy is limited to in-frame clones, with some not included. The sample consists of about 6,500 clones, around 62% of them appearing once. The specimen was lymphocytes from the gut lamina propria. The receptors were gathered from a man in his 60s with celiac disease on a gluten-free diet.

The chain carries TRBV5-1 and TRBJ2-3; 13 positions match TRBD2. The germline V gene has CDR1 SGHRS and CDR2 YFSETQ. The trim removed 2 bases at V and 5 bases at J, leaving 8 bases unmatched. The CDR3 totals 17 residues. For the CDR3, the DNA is TGCGCCAGCAGCTTTGGACCCACTAGCGGGGGGGGAGATACGCAGTATTTT. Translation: CASSFGPTSGGGDTQYF.

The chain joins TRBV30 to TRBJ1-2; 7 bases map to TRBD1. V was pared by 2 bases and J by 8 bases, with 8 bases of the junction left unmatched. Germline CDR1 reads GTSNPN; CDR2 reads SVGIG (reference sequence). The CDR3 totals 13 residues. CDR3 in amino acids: CAWSTGEGDGYTF. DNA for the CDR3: TGTGCCTGGAGTACAGGGGAAGGGGACGGCTACACCTTC.

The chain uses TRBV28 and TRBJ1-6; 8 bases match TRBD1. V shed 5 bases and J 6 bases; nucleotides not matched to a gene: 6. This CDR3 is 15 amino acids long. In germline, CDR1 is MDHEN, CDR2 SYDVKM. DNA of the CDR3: TGTGCCAGCAGTGGGATACAGGGGGTTAATTCACCCCTCCACTTT. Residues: CASSGIQGVNSPLHF.